Below are 3 T cell receptor beta chains sequenced from a single sample in a study of shared clonotypes between healthy human individuals. CD8 cells classed as naive were CD45RO-negative and positively selected for CCR7, excluding terminally differentiated effector memory CD45RA+ cells. Clones were sequenced by immunoSEQ multiplex PCR, and TCRdb holds only the in-frame ones, with some missing. The sample records around 700,000 clones, 92% being singletons. Sequenced material: naive CD8+ T cells sorted from blood. The receptor source for this set is a man aged 25 to 45 in good health.

The chain joins TRBV5-1 to TRBJ2-2; 7 bases align to TRBD2. The trim removed 4 bases at V and 2 bases at J, leaving 5 bases unmatched. The CDR3 sequence is 15 residues long. Germline lookup yields CDR1 SGHRS and CDR2 YFSETQ. The CDR3 coding sequence is TGCGCCAGCAGCGCCGGGACTACCAACACCGGGGAGCTGTTTTTT. Its translation: CASSAGTTNTGELFF.

This chain uses TRBV28 with TRBJ1-2, with 7 nucleotides matching TRBD1. CDR3 size: 13 residues. The germline CDR1 and CDR2 sequences are MDHEN and SYDVKM. The junction had 9 bases not matched to a gene; V was cut back by 6 bases and J by 8 bases. This CDR3 reads CASSPDRVGGYTF. The CDR3 DNA follows: TGTGCCAGCAGCCCAGACAGGGTGGGGGGCTACACCTTC.

The rearrangement links TRBV5-6 to TRBJ2-7; 9 bases are shared with TRBD1. The CDR3 sequence is 14 residues long. V dropped 4 bases and J dropped 2; count of bases not matched to a gene: 4. The germline CDR1 and CDR2 sequences are SGHDT and YYEEEE. Here the CDR3 reads CASSGTGTTYEQYF. For the CDR3, the DNA is TGTGCCAGCAGCGGGACAGGGACGACCTACGAGCAGTACTTC.